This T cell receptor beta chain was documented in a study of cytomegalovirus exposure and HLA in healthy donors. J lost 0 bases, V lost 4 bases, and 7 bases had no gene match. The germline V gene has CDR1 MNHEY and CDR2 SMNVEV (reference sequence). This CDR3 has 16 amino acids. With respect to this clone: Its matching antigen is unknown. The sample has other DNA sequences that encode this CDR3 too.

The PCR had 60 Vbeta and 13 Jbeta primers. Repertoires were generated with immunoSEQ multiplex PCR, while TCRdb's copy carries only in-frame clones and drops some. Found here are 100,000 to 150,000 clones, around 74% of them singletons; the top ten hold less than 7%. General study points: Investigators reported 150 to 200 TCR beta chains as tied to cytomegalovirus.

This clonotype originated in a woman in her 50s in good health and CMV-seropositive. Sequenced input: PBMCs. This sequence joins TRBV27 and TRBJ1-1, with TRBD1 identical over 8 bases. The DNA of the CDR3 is TGTGCCAGCAGTTCCAGGACAGGGATGATGAACACTGAAGCTTTCTTT. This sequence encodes CASSSRTGMMNTEAFF.